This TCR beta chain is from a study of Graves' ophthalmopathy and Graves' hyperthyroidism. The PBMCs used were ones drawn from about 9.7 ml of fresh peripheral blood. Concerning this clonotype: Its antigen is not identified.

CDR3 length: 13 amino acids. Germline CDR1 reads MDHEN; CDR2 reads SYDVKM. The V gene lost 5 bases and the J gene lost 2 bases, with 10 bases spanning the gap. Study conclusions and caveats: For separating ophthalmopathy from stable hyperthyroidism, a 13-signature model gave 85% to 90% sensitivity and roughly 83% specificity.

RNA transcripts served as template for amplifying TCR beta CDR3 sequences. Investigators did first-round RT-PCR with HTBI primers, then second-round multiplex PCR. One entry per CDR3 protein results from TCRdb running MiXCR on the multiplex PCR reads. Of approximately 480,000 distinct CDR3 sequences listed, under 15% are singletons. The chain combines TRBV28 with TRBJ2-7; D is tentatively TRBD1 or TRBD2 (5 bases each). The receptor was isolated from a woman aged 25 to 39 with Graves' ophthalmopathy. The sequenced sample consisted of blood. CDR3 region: CASSGTAPYEQYF. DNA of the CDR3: TGTGCCAGCAGTGGGACGGCCCCCTACGAGCAGTACTTC.